The following is a T cell receptor (beta chain) sequence with its context. The germline CDR1 and CDR2 sequences are MNHNS and SASEGT. This CDR3 is built from 17 residues. Trimming at V came to 2 bases and at J to 2 bases, leaving 8 bases not matched to a gene. This record belongs to a study of technical replicates of blood from several donors. Clones were sequenced by immunoSEQ multiplex PCR, and TCRdb holds only the in-frame ones, with some missing. Of 75,000 to 90,000 clones in the sample, around 90% were seen once. The receptor was derived from a human donor in good health. Input material: T cells isolated from PBMCs. The rearrangement joins TRBV6-1 to TRBJ2-7; 11 nucleotides line up with TRBD2. The chain's CDR3 is CASSEMTSGILTYEQYF. CDR3 in DNA: TGTGCCAGCAGTGAAATGACTAGCGGGATCCTAACCTACGAGCAGTACTTC.